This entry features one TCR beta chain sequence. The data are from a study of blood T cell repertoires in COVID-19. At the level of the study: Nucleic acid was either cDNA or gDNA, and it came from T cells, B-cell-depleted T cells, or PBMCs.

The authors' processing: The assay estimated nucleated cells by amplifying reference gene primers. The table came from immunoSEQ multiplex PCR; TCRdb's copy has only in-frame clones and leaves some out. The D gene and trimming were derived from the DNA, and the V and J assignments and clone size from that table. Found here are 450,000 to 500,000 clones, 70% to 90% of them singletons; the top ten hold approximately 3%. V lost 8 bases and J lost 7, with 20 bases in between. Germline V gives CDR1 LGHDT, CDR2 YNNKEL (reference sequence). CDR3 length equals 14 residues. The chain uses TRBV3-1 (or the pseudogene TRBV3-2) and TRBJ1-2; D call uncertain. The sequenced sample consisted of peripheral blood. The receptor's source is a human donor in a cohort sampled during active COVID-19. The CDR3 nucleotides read TGTGCCAGCCGTAACTCGGGAAGGGCGGGTGGCTACACCTTC. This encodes CASRNSGRAGGYTF.